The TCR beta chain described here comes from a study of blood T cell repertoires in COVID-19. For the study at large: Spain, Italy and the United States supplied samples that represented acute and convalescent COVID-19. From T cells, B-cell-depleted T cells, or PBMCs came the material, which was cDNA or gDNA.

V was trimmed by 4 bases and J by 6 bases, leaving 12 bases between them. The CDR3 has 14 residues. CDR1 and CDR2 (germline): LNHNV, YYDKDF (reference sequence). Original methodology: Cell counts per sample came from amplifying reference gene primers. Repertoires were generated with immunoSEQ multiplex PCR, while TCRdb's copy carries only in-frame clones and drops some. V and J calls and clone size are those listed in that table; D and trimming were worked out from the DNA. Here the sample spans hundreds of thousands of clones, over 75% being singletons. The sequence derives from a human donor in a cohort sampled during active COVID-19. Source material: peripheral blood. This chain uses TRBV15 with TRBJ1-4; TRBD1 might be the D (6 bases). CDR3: CATSIGRGDEKLFF. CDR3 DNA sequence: TGTGCCACCAGCATAGGCAGGGGTGATGAAAAACTGTTTTTT.